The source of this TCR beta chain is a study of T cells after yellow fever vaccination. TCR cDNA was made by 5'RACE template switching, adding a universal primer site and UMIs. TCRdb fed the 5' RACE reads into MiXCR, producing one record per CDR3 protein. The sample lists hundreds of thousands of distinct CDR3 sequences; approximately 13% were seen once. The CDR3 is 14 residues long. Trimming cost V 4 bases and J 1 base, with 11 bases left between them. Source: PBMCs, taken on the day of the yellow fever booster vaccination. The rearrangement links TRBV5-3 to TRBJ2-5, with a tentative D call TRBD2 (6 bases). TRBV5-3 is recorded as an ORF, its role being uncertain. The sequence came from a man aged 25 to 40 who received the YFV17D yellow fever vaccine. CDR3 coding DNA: TGTGCCAGAAGCGGAGGGGACTGCCAAGAGACCCAGTACTTC. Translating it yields CARSGGDCQETQYF.